The present entry profiles one T cell receptor (beta chain) with its context. This sample stems from a study of blood T cell repertoires in COVID-19. Study-level information: Samples taken during acute and convalescent COVID-19 were collected in the United States, Italy and Spain. T cells, B-cell-depleted T cells, or PBMCs supplied cDNA or gDNA.

Original data processing: Amplification of reference gene primers was used by the study to estimate nucleated cell counts. This table comes from immunoSEQ multiplex PCR, and its TCRdb copy is limited to in-frame clones, with some not included. Clone size and the V and J calls come from that table; the DNA yielded D and trimming. The repertoire consists of 55,000 to 85,000 clones, with around 86% occurring once and the leading ten covering approximately 11%. Germline CDR1 is SGHRS and CDR2 is YFSETQ. Trimming stripped 0 bases from V and 4 bases from J, with 13 bases between. CDR3 size: 15 residues. The chain combines TRBV5-1 with TRBJ1-1; possible D gene TRBD1, 6 bases. The material sequenced was peripheral blood. The source is a woman aged 18-30 years with acute or convalescent COVID-19. Here the CDR3 reads CASSLAGPGVTEAFF. In nucleotides, the CDR3 is TGCGCCAGCAGCTTGGCCGGCCCAGGGGTCACTGAAGCTTTCTTT. Full variable domain (missing parts from reference TRBV5-1 and TRBJ1-1): KAGVTQTPRYLIKTRGQQVTLSCSPISGHRSVSWYQQTPGQGLQFLFEYFSETQRNKGNFPGRFSGRQFSNSRSEMNVSTLELGDSALYLCASSLAGPGVTEAFFGQGTRLTVV.